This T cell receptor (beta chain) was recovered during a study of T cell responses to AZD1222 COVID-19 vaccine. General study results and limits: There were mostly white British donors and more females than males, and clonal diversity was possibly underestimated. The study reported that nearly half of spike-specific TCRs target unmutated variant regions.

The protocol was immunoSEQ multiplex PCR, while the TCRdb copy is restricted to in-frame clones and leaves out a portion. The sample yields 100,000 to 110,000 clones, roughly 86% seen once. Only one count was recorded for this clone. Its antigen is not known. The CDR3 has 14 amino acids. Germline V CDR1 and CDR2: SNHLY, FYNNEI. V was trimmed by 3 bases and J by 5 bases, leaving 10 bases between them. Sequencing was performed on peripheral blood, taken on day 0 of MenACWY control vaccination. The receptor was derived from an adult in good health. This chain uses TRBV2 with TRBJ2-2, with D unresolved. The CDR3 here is CASSEGQATGELFF. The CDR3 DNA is TGTGCCAGCAGTGAGGGCCAGGCAACCGGGGAGCTGTTTTTT.